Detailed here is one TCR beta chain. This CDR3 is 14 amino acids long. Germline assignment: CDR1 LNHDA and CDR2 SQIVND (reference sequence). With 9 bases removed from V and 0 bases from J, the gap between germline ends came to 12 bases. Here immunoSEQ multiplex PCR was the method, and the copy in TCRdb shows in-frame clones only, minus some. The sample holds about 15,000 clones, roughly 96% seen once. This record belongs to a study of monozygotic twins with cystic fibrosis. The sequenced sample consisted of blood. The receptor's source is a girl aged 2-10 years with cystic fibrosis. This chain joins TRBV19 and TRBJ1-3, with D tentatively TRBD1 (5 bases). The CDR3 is CASSREGSGNTIYF. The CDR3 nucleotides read TGTGCCAGCTCCAGGGAAGGCTCTGGAAACACCATATATTTT.